This TCR beta chain emerged from a study of TIL therapy for anti-PD-1-resistant metastatic lung cancer (dated by TCRdb to the early 2020s). Describing the broader study: Enrolled patients had a median age of around 51 years (range 38-75) and a median tumor PD-L1 proportion score of about 5.9%. The cohort was composed predominantly of lung adenocarcinoma, with a few EGFR-mutant and two ALK-rearranged tumors included, and half of patients were identified as current or former smokers. Across the cohort, whole-exome sequencing showed a median non-synonymous tumor mutation burden of roughly 1.5 mutations per megabase. Tumor and peripheral blood T cell receptor beta sequencing was used to track clonotypes across tumor, expanded TIL product and serial blood samples.

This clone appeared once. It lacks a known antigen. The input lacks base qualities; no much larger clone sits a single base away. The full study reports these points: The cohort was highly selected, with more treatment-naive, never-smoker and oncogene-addicted patients than typical, limiting generalizability. Higher clonality and lower diversity were observed in expanded TIL cultures than in baseline intratumoral T cells (median clonality roughly 6.5% vs 31%, p < 0.0001). The study protocol defined all tumor marker inferences as exploratory. High clonal turnover was observed in TIL culture, with many enriched product clones not detected in the baseline tumor, which suggested clonal contraction rather than faithful expansion.

This specimen's time point label, per the study, means: pre-treatment sample, taken before nivolumab and TIL therapy. Baseline tumor samples were excised metastases, mostly pleural nodules or supraclavicular lymph nodes, from the same resection used to grow TIL. Tumors were harvested prior to any PD-1/PD-L1 blockade, after which nivolumab was administered to patients, and lymphodepletion, expanded TIL infusion and IL-2 were given to patients who progressed. Between October 2017 and early 2020, a dual-center phase I trial enrolled adults who had stage 4 NSCLC. The samples were drawn from an open-label, single-arm phase I trial testing tumor-infiltrating lymphocyte therapy combined with nivolumab in advanced non-small cell lung cancer. Portions of each resected tumor were snap-frozen in liquid nitrogen and stored at -80 °C. Tumor regions of interest were selected on H&E sections by laser-capture macrodissection, were pulverized into 15 mg aliquots, and were extracted with Qiagen Allprep kits.

TCR beta CDR3 regions were amplified from genomic DNA with the immunoSEQ v3 hsTCRB kit using bias-controlled multiplex PCR. TCR libraries were sequenced on an Illumina NextSeq 500 to 1.5 million to 2.5 million read pairs for survey level or roughly 5-6.5 million for deep level. Per the original workflow: Clonality was reported by immunoSEQ Analyzer software, which also assigned V, D and J genes and filtered out non-productive sequences. Repertoires of infused TIL and blood were compared using productive Simpson clonality and the Morisita overlap index of productive TRB rearrangements. TCRdb re-hosts the immuneACCESS table, in-frame sequences only. Its copies lack some clones; in the studies checked, an unresolved V gene accounts for under half of them, and the cause for the rest is not known. From that table come the V and J calls and clone size; the DNA was used to work out D and trimming. For this sample the table gives over 10,000 clones, of which around 66% were detected only once. The ten largest clones take up approximately 9% of the sample.

The CDR3 sequence holds 13 residues, the cysteine and phenylalanine included. The only DNA kept is the CDR3, 39 bases in frame from the first base. Looking up the germline V gene yields CDR1 SGHRS and CDR2 YFSETQ. The junction carries 17 bases between V and J, which are trimmed by 8 bases and 8 bases respectively. The chain links TRBV5-1 with TRBJ2-1, with the D segment possibly TRBD1 or TRBD2, each aligning over 5 bases. This sequence was found in a woman aged 30 to 85 with non-small cell lung cancer. The material sequenced was tumor tissue, taken at baseline. The CDR3 amino acid sequence is: CASGTRPVDEQFF. At the DNA level, the sequence is TGCGCCAGTGGGACGCGTCCCGTGGATGAGCAGTTCTTC. The reference TRBV5-1 and TRBJ2-1 proteins fill in what lies around the CDR3, so the full variable domain reads KAGVTQTPRYLIKTRGQQVTLSCSPISGHRSVSWYQQTPGQGLQFLFEYFSETQRNKGNFPGRFSGRQFSNSRSEMNVSTLELGDSALYLCASGTRPVDEQFFGPGTRLTVL.